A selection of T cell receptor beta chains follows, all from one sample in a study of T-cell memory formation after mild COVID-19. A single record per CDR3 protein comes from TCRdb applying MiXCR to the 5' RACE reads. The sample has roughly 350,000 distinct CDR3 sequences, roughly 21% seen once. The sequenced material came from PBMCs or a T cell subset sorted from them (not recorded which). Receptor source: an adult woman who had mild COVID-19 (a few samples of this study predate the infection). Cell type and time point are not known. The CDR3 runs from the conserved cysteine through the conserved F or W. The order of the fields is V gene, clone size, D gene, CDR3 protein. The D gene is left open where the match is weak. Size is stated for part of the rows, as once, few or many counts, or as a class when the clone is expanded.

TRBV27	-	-	CASSLSPLAGEQFF
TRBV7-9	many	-	CASSLGGSDNTEAFF
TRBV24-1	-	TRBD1	CATSEPDRVGKNIQYF
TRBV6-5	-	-	CASSYSRLGGVYGYTF
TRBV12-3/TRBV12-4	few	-	CASSLTAMNTEAFF
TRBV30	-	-	CAWSVTYGYTF
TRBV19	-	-	CASSTAGTETYEQYF
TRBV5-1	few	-	CASSRGREATNEKLFF
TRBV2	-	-	CASRSSSRGANVLTF
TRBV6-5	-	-	CASQIQGGGTYEQYF
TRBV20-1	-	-	CSASTPTTDTQYF
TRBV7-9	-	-	CASSRSPESSYEQYF
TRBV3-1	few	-	CASSQDRGVTDTQYF
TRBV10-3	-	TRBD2	CAAGTSGVNEQFF
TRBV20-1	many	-	CSARGVPPNTEAFF
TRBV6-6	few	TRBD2	CASRPPGLAANEQFF
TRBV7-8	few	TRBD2	CASSLAAASGGVSYEQYF
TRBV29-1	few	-	CSVEVQTLSGYEQYF
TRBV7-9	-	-	CASSAAGRGLGETQYF
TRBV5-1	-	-	CASSLNEGLYEQYF
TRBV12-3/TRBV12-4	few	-	CASRQPPGGNTEAFF
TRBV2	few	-	CASSEWSEPYGYTF
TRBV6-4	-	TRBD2	CASSEGASGATDTQYF
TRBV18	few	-	CASSPERTPNYGYTF
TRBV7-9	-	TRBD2	CASRPSGGAYNEQFF
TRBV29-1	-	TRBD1	CSVATGGMETQYF
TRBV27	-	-	CASSLLYSGRGQETQYF
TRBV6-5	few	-	CASSYSDGGAFTEAFF